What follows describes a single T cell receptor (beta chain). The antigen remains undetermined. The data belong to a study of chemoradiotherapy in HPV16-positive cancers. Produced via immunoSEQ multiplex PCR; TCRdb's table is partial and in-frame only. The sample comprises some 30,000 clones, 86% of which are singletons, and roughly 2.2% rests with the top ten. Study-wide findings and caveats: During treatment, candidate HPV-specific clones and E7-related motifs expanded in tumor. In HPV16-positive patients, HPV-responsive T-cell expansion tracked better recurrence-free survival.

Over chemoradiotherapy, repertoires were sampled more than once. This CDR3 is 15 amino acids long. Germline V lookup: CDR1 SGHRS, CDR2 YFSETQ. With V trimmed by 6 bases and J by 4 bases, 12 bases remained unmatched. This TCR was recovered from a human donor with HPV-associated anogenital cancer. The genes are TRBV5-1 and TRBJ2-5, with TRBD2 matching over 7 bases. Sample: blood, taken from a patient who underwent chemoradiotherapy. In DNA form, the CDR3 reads TGCGCCAGCAACGAGGCCCCGGGGGGTATAGAGACCCAGTACTTC. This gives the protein CASNEAPGGIETQYF.